This T cell receptor (beta chain) was recovered during a study of molecular identifiers for immune sequencing clone quantification listed by TCRdb under 2018. About the full investigation: For a replicate experiment, RNA from 20,000 or 100,000 naive CD8 T cells was divided into five aliquots, of which four were sequenced. This methods study used CD8 T cells to benchmark TCR RNA copy counting and molecular-identifier clustering-based TCR repertoire sequencing (MIDCIRS). General findings and caveats noted by the study authors: When barcode sub-clustering was not used, chimeric consensus sequences inflated TCR diversity, with chimeras reaching as high as 47%. Naive libraries contained spiked-in Jurkat TCR RNA (roughly 10 copies' worth), which is not part of the donor repertoire. In CMV-specific effector cells, over 99% of molecules were held by clones above 20 RNA copies, whereas under 1% of molecules were held by such clones in naive cells. Spiked-in Jurkat TCR RNA equal to a single cell's worth was reported to be detectable even within one million naive CD8 T cells. About 3.1 recovered TCR RNA copies per cell were obtained by modeling, versus around 9.8 by digital PCR, implying a capture efficiency of 25% to 30%. Identical TCR molecules sharing a barcode could cause highly expanded clone sizes to be underestimated.

Libraries were built with PCR. The instrument given in TCRdb is NextSeq 500. Bulk TCR libraries were made following a previously described method, with the TCR primers given in Table S5. Purification of total RNA was performed with the Qiagen AllPrep DNA/RNA kit. Before any analysis, reads coming from multiple sequencing runs of the same library were combined into one pool. The authors' pipeline ran thus. Only reads with exact TCR constant sequence were kept, trimmed to 150 nt, and grouped by their 12-nt molecular barcodes. Within each barcode group, reads were sub-clustered at a 15% Levenshtein threshold, and quality-weighted consensus sequences were built per RNA molecule. Non-functional sequences were removed, as were lower-count sequences one edit away from another. On the basis of fitting two negative binomial distributions, barcode sub-clusters with fewer than 20% of the maximum read count were discarded. In-frame beta chains were kept once TCRdb had trimmed the public reads at Q25 with fastp and called clones with MiXCR. Here each entry gathers all rows of one CDR3 protein and keeps the most common genes and DNA. These V and J calls are TCRdb output, not the study's own analysis. This sample lists a few hundred thousand distinct CDR3 sequences; about 23% were detected once. The ten largest clones take up about 0.7% of the sample.

As for this clonotype: No cognate antigen has been identified for it. One base away there is no much larger clone; base qualities are not given.

Its CDR3 holds 11 amino acids, cysteine through phenylalanine. Left in the record is the CDR3 DNA by itself, 33 bases read in frame from the first base. As encoded in the germline V gene (reference sequence), CDR1 is DFQATT while CDR2 is SNEGSKA. V drops 6 bases and J drops 5 bases, leaving 11 bases in between. Libraries of naive CD8 T cells were built from about 19,000 to 1,100,000 sorted cells, with 10%, 30% or 50% of the purified RNA used. Naive CD8 T cells, defined as CD8+CD4-CCR7+CD45RA+, were FACS-sorted into RLT Plus buffer on a BD FACSAria II. Roughly 10 TCR copies' worth of Jurkat RNA were spiked into roughly 19,000-1,000,000 naive CD8 T cell samples to test detection sensitivity. CD8 T cells were enriched with RosetteSep CD8+ T Cell Enrichment Cocktail and Ficoll-Paque, followed by ACK red cell lysis.

Sequencing was performed on naive CD8+ T cells from blood, with Jurkat cell RNA spiked in. What this sample's cell subset or site label stands for: FACS-sorted CD8+CD4-CCR7+CD45RA+ naive T cells. Here the chain combines TRBV20-1 and TRBJ2-7, with a tentative D gene TRBD2 over 5 matching bases. The TCR originated in a human donor in good health. Some libraries in this study had Jurkat cell RNA spiked in. The bases are TGCAGTGCCAGGACTGAAAACGAGCAGTACTTC. Its product reads: CSARTENEQYF.